The TCR beta chain described here comes from a study of T cell changes during pregnancy in multiple sclerosis. Method: immunoSEQ multiplex PCR; TCRdb's copy keeps in-frame clones and lacks some. The sample includes 90,000 to 100,000 clones, roughly nine tenths of them seen just once. The sequencing here drew on peripheral blood, taken after pregnancy. This TCR was recovered from a female donor in good health, enrolled as a control in a pregnancy study.

CDR3 sequence (DNA): TGCGCCAGCAGCTTGGGGGACAGGGAATTGAATGAGCAGTTCTTC. The encoded protein is CASSLGDRELNEQFF. The genes are TRBV5-1 and TRBJ2-1, with TRBD1 identical over 9 bases. V gave up 0 bases and J gave up 7 bases; unmatched junction bases: 5. This CDR3 is built from 15 residues. Germline values: CDR1 SGHRS, CDR2 YFSETQ.